This T cell receptor beta chain was obtained from a study of blood T cell repertoires in COVID-19. Study information: Both acute and convalescent COVID-19 samples were obtained from the United States, Italy and Spain. The analysed material was cDNA or gDNA that came from T cells, B-cell-depleted T cells, or PBMCs.

During active infection, Seattle patients enrolled and were then monitored through disease. Trimming took 5 bases from V and 4 from J, leaving 5 bases between them. Germline CDR1 is SGHVS and CDR2 is FQNEAQ. CDR3 length: 11 residues. In the original processing: For nucleated cells, counts were estimated from reference gene primer amplification. The data were produced by immunoSEQ multiplex PCR, yet TCRdb's version contains in-frame clones alone and is incomplete. D and trimming come from the DNA, and the V and J calls and clone size come from that table. The sample yields roughly 460,000 clones, roughly 89% seen once.

Sequencing input: peripheral blood. The TCR originated in a man between 18 and 35 years old with COVID-19, enrolled during active disease. J is TRBJ1-2 and V is TRBV7-8; unclear D gene. Written as DNA, the CDR3 is TGTGCCAGCAGCCACGGCTATGGCTACACCTTC. Its translation is CASSHGYGYTF.